This is a list of T cell receptor beta chains from one sample in a study of cytomegalovirus exposure and HLA in healthy donors. Sequencing used immunoSEQ multiplex PCR; TCRdb keeps in-frame clones, though not all of them. The repertoire consists of about 130,000 clones, with 65% to 80% occurring once and the leading ten covering 6.5% to 7%. The sample comprised PBMCs. The receptors here all came from a man aged 35 to 55 in good health and CMV-seropositive. Each CDR3 is given with its conserved first and last residue. The D gene is left open where the match is weak. Expanded clones get a size class; other rows say once, few or many, or leave the size out.

CDR3 length: 16; clone size: NA; D gene: TRBD1; J gene: TRBJ1-5; V gene: TRBV27; CDR3 DNA: TGTGCCAGCAGTTCGATCCCAGGGGGCGTCAATCAGCCCCAGCATTTT; CDR3 protein: CASSSIPGGVNQPQHF
CDR3 length: 15; clone size: NA; D gene: NA; J gene: TRBJ2-1; V gene: TRBV2; CDR3 DNA: TGTGCCAGCATTATTCGACAGAACTCCTACAATGAGCAGTTCTTC; CDR3 protein: CASIIRQNSYNEQFF
CDR3 length: 17; clone size: NA; D gene: TRBD2; J gene: TRBJ2-3; V gene: TRBV4-1; CDR3 DNA: TGCGCCAGCAGCCAAGAACAGAGGACTAGGGTCACAGATACGCAGTATTTT; CDR3 protein: CASSQEQRTRVTDTQYF
CDR3 length: 16; clone size: NA; D gene: TRBD2; J gene: TRBJ2-3; V gene: TRBV27; CDR3 DNA: TGTGCCAGCAGTCCCCGCCCGGGACTACCCACAGATACGCAGTATTTT; CDR3 protein: CASSPRPGLPTDTQYF
CDR3 length: 15; clone size: once; D gene: TRBD1; J gene: TRBJ1-2; V gene: TRBV6-6; CDR3 DNA: TGTGCCAGCAGGCTCAATCTAGGGGGCGCGGGGGGCTACACCTTC; CDR3 protein: CASRLNLGGAGGYTF
CDR3 length: 15; clone size: NA; D gene: NA; J gene: TRBJ2-1; V gene: TRBV10-1; CDR3 DNA: TGCGCCAGCAGTGCCCCCCAAGCAGGCTACAATGAGCAGTTCTTC; CDR3 protein: CASSAPQAGYNEQFF
CDR3 length: 14; clone size: few; D gene: TRBD1; J gene: TRBJ1-2; V gene: TRBV5-4; CDR3 DNA: TGTGCCAGCAGCGGATGGGACAGGGCCTATGGCTACACCTTC; CDR3 protein: CASSGWDRAYGYTF
CDR3 length: 22; clone size: NA; D gene: NA; J gene: TRBJ2-7; V gene: TRBV7-7; CDR3 DNA: TGTGCTAGCAGCTTAGCCCACCGGGGAGGCAGGGGGTCCCTACTACTGTACTACGAGCAGTACTTC; CDR3 protein: CASSLAHRGGRGSLLLYYEQYF
CDR3 length: 11; clone size: NA; D gene: NA; J gene: TRBJ1-3; V gene: TRBV7-9; CDR3 DNA: TGTGCCAGCAGCACCGCGAACACCATATATTTT; CDR3 protein: CASSTANTIYF
CDR3 length: 14; clone size: few; D gene: NA; J gene: TRBJ1-4; V gene: TRBV30; CDR3 DNA: TGTGCCTGGAGAGCGGGTCCAGCTAATGAAAAACTGTTTTTT; CDR3 protein: CAWRAGPANEKLFF
CDR3 length: 16; clone size: NA; D gene: TRBD2; J gene: TRBJ2-7; V gene: TRBV18; CDR3 DNA: TGTGCCAGCTCAAGGACTAGCGGGAGCCAGACCTACGAGCAGTACTTC; CDR3 protein: CASSRTSGSQTYEQYF
CDR3 length: 13; clone size: NA; D gene: TRBD1; J gene: TRBJ2-7; V gene: TRBV2; CDR3 DNA: TGTGCCAGCAGCTCGGGACAGTCCTACGAGCAGTACTTC; CDR3 protein: CASSSGQSYEQYF
CDR3 length: 15; clone size: NA; D gene: NA; J gene: TRBJ1-1; V gene: TRBV19; CDR3 DNA: TGTGCCAGTAGTTCCTACAATACAGGAGACACTGAAGCTTTCTTT; CDR3 protein: CASSSYNTGDTEAFF
CDR3 length: 14; clone size: NA; D gene: NA; J gene: TRBJ2-1; V gene: TRBV7-9; CDR3 DNA: TGTGCCAGCAGCTCTCTAGCGACCTACAATGAGCAGTTCTTC; CDR3 protein: CASSSLATYNEQFF
CDR3 length: 16; clone size: NA; D gene: TRBD2; J gene: TRBJ2-2; V gene: TRBV4-1; CDR3 DNA: TGCGCCAGCAGCCAAATTGCGGGAGGGCTGACCGGGGAGCTGTTTTTT; CDR3 protein: CASSQIAGGLTGELFF
CDR3 length: 14; clone size: NA; D gene: NA; J gene: TRBJ2-2; V gene: TRBV6-1; CDR3 DNA: TGTGCCAGCAGTGAAGCACGAGGCACCGGGGAGCTGTTTTTT; CDR3 protein: CASSEARGTGELFF
CDR3 length: 15; clone size: NA; D gene: NA; J gene: TRBJ1-6; V gene: TRBV6-4; CDR3 DNA: TGTGCCAGCAGTGACTCTAACAGCTACTATTCACCCCTCCACTTT; CDR3 protein: CASSDSNSYYSPLHF
CDR3 length: 17; clone size: NA; D gene: TRBD1; J gene: TRBJ2-1; V gene: TRBV5-1; CDR3 DNA: TGCGCCAGCAGCTTGGCTCGGACAGGTGGATGGATTTATGAGCAGTTCTTC; CDR3 protein: CASSLARTGGWIYEQFF
CDR3 length: 12; clone size: NA; D gene: NA; J gene: TRBJ1-2; V gene: TRBV10-3; CDR3 DNA: TGTGCCATCAGTGAGAGGGCGGGTGGCTACACCTTC; CDR3 protein: CAISERAGGYTF
CDR3 length: 13; clone size: NA; D gene: TRBD1; J gene: TRBJ1-3; V gene: TRBV11-2; CDR3 DNA: TGTGCCAGCAACAACAGGGGGCTACACACCATATATTTT; CDR3 protein: CASNNRGLHTIYF
CDR3 length: 16; clone size: NA; D gene: TRBD2; J gene: TRBJ2-5; V gene: TRBV5-1; CDR3 DNA: TGCGCCAGCAGCCGGGGACTAGCGGGGTCCCAAGAGACCCAGTACTTC; CDR3 protein: CASSRGLAGSQETQYF
CDR3 length: 13; clone size: NA; D gene: NA; J gene: TRBJ1-4; V gene: TRBV9; CDR3 DNA: TGTGCCAGCAGCGTAGTTGGCACGGAAAAACTGTTTTTT; CDR3 protein: CASSVVGTEKLFF